This T cell receptor beta chain came from a study of spatial heterogeneity in lung cancer. Study outcomes and limitations: The number of expanded tumor alpha and beta chains correlated with mutation number.

V shed 5 bases, J shed 2 bases, and the junction held 3 bases outside the gene matches. CDR3 length: 13 residues. The sample's time point: sample taken at primary tumor resection. At least ten counts were recorded for this clonotype. Its target is not known. A library prepared for alpha chains yielded this beta chain as an off-target read; its size is of little meaning. TCRdb re-derived calls from the 5' RACE reads in MiXCR, one entry per CDR3 protein. The sample records 14,000 or so distinct CDR3 sequences, 4.7% being singletons. This specimen was lung tumor tissue, taken at surgery. The V and J genes are TRBV12-3 or TRBV12-4 and TRBJ2-7, with TRBD2 matching 7 bases. This receptor was obtained from a female donor with early-stage non-small cell lung cancer. This CDR3 reads CASSRGGAYEQYF. The CDR3 nucleotides are TGTGCCAGCAGTCGCGGGGGAGCCTACGAGCAGTACTTC.